The T cell receptor beta chain under discussion was sequenced for a study of cytomegalovirus exposure and HLA in healthy donors. Findings of the study overall: What was likely a sequencing artifact was a cluster of highly shared sequence variants. Earlier results showed most TCR beta V segments being productive about 87% or about 30% of the time. With high specificity and sensitivity, the classifier reportedly diagnosed cytomegalovirus status.

Participants comprised healthy donors of bone marrow. Of note for this clone: Its antigen is currently unknown.

The V end was cut by 1 base, the J end by 7 bases, with 10 bases between. Looked up from germline, CDR1 is MNHNY and CDR2 is SVGAGI (reference sequence). The CDR3 length is 14 residues. The PCR made use of 60 Vbeta and 13 Jbeta primers. TCRdb's table, derived via immunoSEQ multiplex PCR, lists solely in-frame clones and lacks some. The repertoire holds tens of thousands of clones, approximately 61% seen once, with approximately 7% in the top ten. This TCR was sampled from a woman in her 50s in good health and CMV-seropositive. The sample consisted of PBMCs. V gene TRBV6-6 combines with J gene TRBJ1-4, with TRBD1 as a possible D gene (6 bases). CDR3 residues: CASSYFSTGEKLFF. Here the CDR3 DNA reads TGTGCCAGCAGTTACTTCTCGACAGGTGAAAAACTGTTTTTT.